The clone carrying this T cell receptor beta chain has more than one count but fewer than ten. Its specificity is not known. In germline, CDR1 is MDHEN, CDR2 SYDVKM. Trimming cost V 5 bases and J 7 bases; bases outside gene matches: 5. There are 13 residues in the CDR3. The assay used was immunoSEQ (version v3.0), run at survey level. Sequencing used immunoSEQ multiplex PCR; TCRdb keeps in-frame clones, though not all of them. The table shows under 25,000 clones, with about 89% occurring only once. The data were taken from a study of long-term antiretroviral therapy in people with HIV. Turning to the study itself: A decade or so separates the oldest specimens from the later 2015 immediate-ART recommendation.

General observations from the study: In samples taken after ART, diversity increased but remained below transplant donor control levels.

Each participant with HIV received care in the United States. The chain has TRBV28 and TRBJ2-3; 8 positions agree with TRBD2. The starting material was unsorted PBMCs, obtained 0.5 years after starting antiretroviral therapy. The sequence derives from a man aged 40-49 years with HIV. The CDR3 sequence: CASSQGLAHTQYF. Written as DNA, the CDR3 is TGTGCCAGCAGTCAAGGACTAGCCCATACGCAGTATTTT.